This T cell receptor (beta chain) was sequenced during a study of tumor-infiltrating lymphocytes in oesophageal squamous cell carcinoma. TCRdb re-analysed the PCR reads in MiXCR, keeping a single row per CDR3 protein. The data hold tens of thousands of distinct CDR3 sequences, with around 38% observed a single time. Per the germline V gene, CDR1 is SNHLY and CDR2 is FYNNEI. CDR3 length: 14 residues. With respect to this clonotype: At one of its ends the junction is not consistent with the germline gene, which may arise from a read error.

The sequence derives from a male donor with esophageal squamous cell carcinoma. V usage is TRBV2 and J usage is TRBJ2-5, with D possibly matching TRBD2 (7 bases). Sequencing was done on a sample of esophageal tumor tissue. The CDR3 bases are TGTGCCAGCCCTGGGGGCAGGGAGGGATCACCCCTCCACTTC. Its protein is CASPGGREGSPLHF.